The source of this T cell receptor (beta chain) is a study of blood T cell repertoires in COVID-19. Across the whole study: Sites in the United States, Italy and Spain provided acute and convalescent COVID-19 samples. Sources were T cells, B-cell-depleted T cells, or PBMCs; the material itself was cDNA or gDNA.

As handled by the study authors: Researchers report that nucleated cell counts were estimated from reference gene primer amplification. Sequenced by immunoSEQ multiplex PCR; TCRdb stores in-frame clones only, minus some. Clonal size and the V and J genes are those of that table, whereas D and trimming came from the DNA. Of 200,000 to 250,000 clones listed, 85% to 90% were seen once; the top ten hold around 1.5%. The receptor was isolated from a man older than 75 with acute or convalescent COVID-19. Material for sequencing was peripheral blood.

CDR3 sequence reads: CASSSPTGIATNEKLFF. Written as DNA, the CDR3 is TGTGCCAGCAGTTCTCCGACAGGGATTGCAACTAATGAAAAACTGTTTTTT. This chain uses TRBV28 with TRBJ1-4, with 7 bases identical to TRBD1. Germline CDR1 reads MDHEN; CDR2 reads SYDVKM. The CDR3 contains 17 residues. Trimming took 4 bases from V and 0 from J; bases not matched to a gene: 8.